The rows below give T cell receptor beta chains drawn from one sample of a study of T cells in Graves' hyperthyroidism and ophthalmopathy. MiXCR was run by TCRdb on the multiplex PCR reads, yielding one entry per CDR3 protein. The sample holds 600,000 to 650,000 distinct CDR3 sequences; about a sixth are singletons and the top ten take about 3.8%. Material for sequencing was blood. These receptors were collected from a woman in her 30s with Graves' hyperthyroidism. Both conserved end residues are part of each CDR3. The order of the fields is V gene, J gene, clone size, D gene, CDR3 DNA, CDR3 protein. D genes are given only for firm matches. Expanded clones are given a class, and other clones once, few, many or no size at all.

>TRBV19|TRBJ2-1|-|-
TGTGCCAGTAGTCCCAGCCGACCGGGAATAGATAATGAGCAGTTCTTC
CASSPSRPGIDNEQFF
>TRBV20-1|TRBJ1-3|few|-
TGCAGTGCTAGAGTACAGGGCGGAAACACCATATATTTT
CSARVQGGNTIYF
>TRBV27|TRBJ1-1|many|-
TGTGCCAGCAGTTTAACCCCCGGGGAGGGACTTAATAGGGACACTGAAGCTTTCTTT
CASSLTPGEGLNRDTEAFF
>TRBV28|TRBJ1-1|many|-
TGTGCCAGCAGTTTTCCGGGAGTCACTGAAGCTTTCTTT
CASSFPGVTEAFF
>TRBV27|TRBJ2-1|many|TRBD2
TGTGCCACCGGACTAGCGTCCTACAATGAGCAGTTCTTC
CATGLASYNEQFF
>TRBV6-5|TRBJ2-1|-|TRBD2
TGTGCCAGCAGTTATAAATGGTCGGGACTAGCGGGATCCTACGAGCAGTTCTTC
CASSYKWSGLAGSYEQFF
>TRBV30|TRBJ2-3|many|-
TGTGCCTGGGGGCAAACACGCACAGATACGCAGTATTTT
CAWGQTRTDTQYF
>TRBV2|TRBJ1-1|-|-
TGTGCCAGCAAGACGACGTTTATCGGTTTCTTT
CASKTTFIGFF
>TRBV20-1|TRBJ2-3|-|TRBD2
TGCAGTGCTGGACCCCTAGGGCGGGGGGAATCAGATACGCAGTATTTT
CSAGPLGRGESDTQYF
>TRBV29-1|TRBJ1-2|-|TRBD1
TGCAGCGTCTCCGAAGGGACAGGGCTTCGTGGCACCTTC
CSVSEGTGLRGTF
>TRBV2|TRBJ1-2|-|-
TGTGCCAGCCAGGGGCAGGGTGGAGGTGGCTACACCTTC
CASQGQGGGGYTF
>TRBV29-1|TRBJ2-2|few|-
TGCAGCGTTGAAGTGGGAGACTCCGGGGAGCTGTTTTTT
CSVEVGDSGELFF
>TRBV3-1|TRBJ2-5|many|TRBD2
TGTGCCAGCAGCCTCCAAGCGGGAGGGGGGCAAGAGACCCAGTACTTC
CASSLQAGGGQETQYF
>TRBV19|TRBJ1-1|many|-
TGTGCCAGTAGCTCCGAATCGGGGGGAGAGACTGAAGCTTTCTTT
CASSSESGGETEAFF
>TRBV7-9|TRBJ2-7|many|TRBD2
TGTGCCAGCAGCTTCCAAGCGGGAGTTCCCTACGAGCAGTACTTC
CASSFQAGVPYEQYF
>TRBV27|TRBJ1-1|many|-
TGTGCCAGCAAAACCCTGGGAGGGTTAAAAATGAACACTGAAGCTTTCTTT
CASKTLGGLKMNTEAFF
>TRBV4-1|TRBJ2-1|-|TRBD2
TGCGCCAGCAGCTCCCGAGATAGCGGGAGTTATGAGCAGTTCTTC
CASSSRDSGSYEQFF
>TRBV7-2|TRBJ2-5|many|-
TGTGCCAGCAGCTTAGCGTTCAGCGGAGAGACCCAGTACTTC
CASSLAFSGETQYF
>TRBV28|TRBJ2-3|few|TRBD1
TGTGCCAGCAGTTCGTCCCGCGACAGGGGGCTAATTACAGATACGCAGTATTTT
CASSSSRDRGLITDTQYF
>TRBV30|TRBJ1-3|many|-
TGTGCCTGGAGTGACAGGGCTACTGGAAACACCATATATTTT
CAWSDRATGNTIYF
>TRBV3-1|TRBJ1-4|-|-
TGTGTCAGCAGCCAAGATGGGTTGGGAAGAGGAACTAATGAAAAACTGTTTTTT
CVSSQDGLGRGTNEKLFF
>TRBV12-3/TRBV12-4|TRBJ2-2|few|-
TGTGCCAGCAGTTCCCCCGGTAACACCGGGGAGCTGTTTTTT
CASSSPGNTGELFF
>TRBV20-1|TRBJ2-6|many|-
TGCAGTGCTAGCGTCCCGCCACGGGCCAACGTCCTGACTTTC
CSASVPPRANVLTF
>TRBV7-2|TRBJ1-5|-|-
TGTGCCAGCAGCTTAGCTCCGCAAATCAATCAGCCCCAGCATTTT
CASSLAPQINQPQHF
>TRBV12-3/TRBV12-4|TRBJ1-5|-|-
TGTGCCAGCAGCAAATATCCCACAGGTTTAAGGGGTCAGCCCCAGCATTTT
CASSKYPTGLRGQPQHF
>TRBV25-1|TRBJ2-3|few|-
TGTGCCAGCAGCTCTAGAGGGGCAGGAGGGGATACGCAGTATTTT
CASSSRGAGGDTQYF
>TRBV24-1|TRBJ2-5|few|-
TGTGCCACCAGTATCGAGGGAGGGACCCAGTACTTC
CATSIEGGTQYF
>TRBV6-5|TRBJ1-5|-|-
TGTGCCAGCAGTTACAGGAGTGGTGAGCCCCAGCATTTT
CASSYRSGEPQHF
>TRBV6-1|TRBJ1-2|-|TRBD1
TGTGCCAGCAGTCGGGGACAGTACCATGGCTACACCTTC
CASSRGQYHGYTF
>TRBV4-3|TRBJ2-2|-|-
TGCGCCAGCAGCCAAGAAGCGAGCGCTCAGAACACCGGGGAGCTGTTTTTT
CASSQEASAQNTGELFF
>TRBV7-3|TRBJ2-3|many|-
TGTGCCAGCAGCCCCGGCTACGGGGCGGATACGCAGTATTTT
CASSPGYGADTQYF
>TRBV28|TRBJ2-7|-|TRBD1
TGTGCCAGCAATACCGGGACAGGGGTCCACGAGCAGTACTTC
CASNTGTGVHEQYF
>TRBV7-3|TRBJ2-7|many|TRBD2
TGTGCCAGCAGCTTGCAGGGAGGGCCAAACTACGAGCAGTACTTC
CASSLQGGPNYEQYF
>TRBV5-8|TRBJ1-1|-|TRBD1
TGTGCCGGCAGCTCTTCAGAAGCCAACAGGGGAGAGACTGAAGCTTTCTTT
CAGSSSEANRGETEAFF
>TRBV28|TRBJ1-5|-|-
TGTGCCAGCAGTTTGGGCGACCAGCGGGGTCAGCCCCAGCATTTT
CASSLGDQRGQPQHF
>TRBV4-3|TRBJ1-2|-|TRBD1
TGCGCCAGCAGCCAACAATACAGGGGTTATTTAGGGTATGGCTACACCTTC
CASSQQYRGYLGYGYTF
>TRBV19|TRBJ2-2|-|-
TGTGCCAGTAGCCGTCCCCCCTCCGGGACGGCCGGGGAGCTGTTTTTT
CASSRPPSGTAGELFF
>TRBV6-2/TRBV6-3|TRBJ1-3|-|-
TGTGCCAGCAGTGGACGCGGGTGGATTGGAAACACCATATATTTT
CASSGRGWIGNTIYF